Below, 32 T cell receptor beta chains from the same sample are listed, as sequenced in a study of T-cell memory formation after mild COVID-19. TCRdb passed the 5' RACE reads through MiXCR, listing each CDR3 protein once. Of a few hundred thousand distinct CDR3 sequences listed, 20% to 25% are singletons. The material sequenced was PBMCs or a T cell subset sorted from them (not recorded which). The receptors derive from an adult woman who had mild COVID-19 (a few samples of this study predate the infection). Cell type and time point are not known.

Many counts were recorded for this clonotype. V usage is TRBV5-6 and J usage is TRBJ2-7, with 7 positions matching TRBD2. The V and J ends lost 1 base and 5 bases, in that order; junction bases with no gene match: 6. This CDR3 has 14 amino acids. The germline gives CDR1 SGHDT, CDR2 YYEEEE. The CDR3 DNA is TGTGCCAGCAGCTTGCTGGCGGGAGTCCACGAGCAGTACTTC. Translated, it gives CASSLLAGVHEQYF.

The V call is TRBV10-3, the J call TRBJ2-1; D unclear. This CDR3 comprises 12 residues. Trimming pared 4 bases from V and 4 bases from J, leaving 5 bases between. Germline values: CDR1 ENHRY, CDR2 SYGVKD. The CDR3 loop is CAISARYNEQFF. The CDR3 nucleotides are TGTGCCATCAGTGCAAGATACAATGAGCAGTTCTTC.

This clonotype was detected a few times. V gene TRBV29-1 combines with J gene TRBJ2-3; D may be TRBD2 (5 bases). Germline V CDR1 and CDR2: SQVTM, ANQGSEA. Deletions cut 7 bases from V and 2 bases from J, with 19 bases between. The CDR3 extends over 15 amino acids. CDR3 sequence (DNA): TGCAGCGCCCGAGAGGGTCCAGCATTCACAGATACGCAGTATTTT. Amino acid sequence: CSAREGPAFTDTQYF.

V usage is TRBV6-2 or TRBV6-3 and J usage is TRBJ1-1, with a tentative D call TRBD1 (6 bases). CDR1 and CDR2 from the germline V gene are MNHEY and SVGEGT. The length of the CDR3 is 11 residues. V lost 7 bases and J 8 bases, leaving 11 bases between the germline ends. This chain's CDR3 is CASTLGTEAFF. In DNA form, the CDR3 reads TGTGCCAGCACCCTAGGGACAGAAGCTTTCTTT.

In this sample, this clonotype turned up a few times. The rearrangement uses TRBV10-3 and TRBJ2-2; the D is unclear. V was cut by 4 bases and J by 1 base, with 13 bases left in between. Per germline, CDR1 ENHRY and CDR2 SYGVKD. The CDR3 runs to 16 residues. The CDR3: CAISVGNTLNTGELFF. For the CDR3, the DNA is TGTGCCATCAGTGTAGGCAACACCTTGAACACCGGGGAGCTGTTTTTT.

V gene TRBV5-5 combines with J gene TRBJ2-2; D not resolved. Germline lookup yields CDR1 SGHKS and CDR2 YYEKEE (reference sequence). The CDR3 consists of 15 residues. Trimming took off 4 bases at V and 0 bases at J, with 10 bases between the two ends. This chain's CDR3 is CASSPVSANTGELFF. DNA for the CDR3: TGTGCCAGCAGCCCCGTTTCCGCGAACACCGGGGAGCTGTTTTTT.

V gene TRBV3-1 combines with J gene TRBJ1-4; D gene ambiguous. This CDR3 contains 14 residues. Germline CDR1 and CDR2: LGHDT and YNNKEL (reference sequence). V gave up 4 bases and J gave up 4 bases, with 10 bases separating them. This CDR3 reads CASSPRGGNEKLFF. The CDR3, as DNA: TGTGCCAGCAGCCCACGGGGTGGTAATGAAAAACTGTTTTTT.

The chain couples TRBV5-1 to TRBJ2-7; 11 bases are a match to TRBD1. This CDR3 region has 16 residues. The V gene end was trimmed by 5 bases and the J gene end by 5 bases; junction bases not matched to a gene: 12. Germline CDR1 and CDR2: SGHRS and YFSETQ. The chain's CDR3 is CASSWRVGQGAHEQYF. CDR3 DNA sequence: TGCGCCAGCAGTTGGAGAGTAGGACAGGGGGCCCACGAGCAGTACTTC.

This clonotype was seen a handful of times. The rearrangement uses TRBV5-1 and TRBJ2-5; 11 nucleotides align to TRBD2. Germline CDR1 and CDR2: SGHRS and YFSETQ. The CDR3 is 15 amino acids. J lost 5 bases, V lost 1 base, and 4 bases had no gene match. The CDR3 coding sequence is TGCGCCAGCAGCTTGATGGGACTAGCGGCGGAGACCCAGTACTTC. Protein product: CASSLMGLAAETQYF.

The V call is TRBV10-3, the J call TRBJ2-3; 12 bases map to TRBD1. The junction had 6 bases not matched to a gene; V was cut back by 3 bases and J by 2 bases. Germline assignment: CDR1 ENHRY and CDR2 SYGVKD. The CDR3 spans 17 residues. CDR3 loop: CAISERGQGAPTDTQYF. CDR3 nucleotide sequence: TGTGCCATCAGTGAACGGGGACAGGGGGCTCCCACAGATACGCAGTATTTT.

V gene TRBV6-2 or TRBV6-3 combines with J gene TRBJ1-2, with 8 bases matching TRBD1. The ends lost 2 bases at V and 6 bases at J; junction bases unmatched: 5. The CDR3 sequence is 14 residues long. CDR1 is MNHEY, CDR2 SVGEGT, per germline. The CDR3: CASSYGTGQDGYTF. For the CDR3, the DNA is TGTGCCAGCAGTTACGGTACGGGACAGGATGGCTACACCTTC.

The chain carries TRBV29-1 and TRBJ2-7; D remains unclear. V was shortened by 4 bases and J by 0 bases, with 19 bases between the two germline ends. Germline V lookup: CDR1 SQVTM, CDR2 ANQGSEA. This CDR3 region has 16 residues. CDR3 region: CSVVGIIGPRSYEQYF. The DNA of the CDR3 is TGCAGCGTTGTAGGGATTATCGGGCCCCGCTCCTACGAGCAGTACTTC.

The CDR3 loop is CASSPREYEAFF. DNA for the CDR3: TGTGCCAGCTCACCACGGGAATATGAAGCTTTCTTT. The chain employs TRBV18 and TRBJ1-1; unclear D gene. Trimming removed 1 base from V and 7 bases from J, with 7 bases in between. Germline V gene data show CDR1 as KGHSH and CDR2 as LQKENI. The CDR3 loop spans 12 amino acids.

V usage is TRBV7-9 and J usage is TRBJ2-1; a possible D gene is TRBD1 (6 bases). Trimming took 2 bases from V and 3 from J, leaving 11 bases between them. This CDR3 comprises 15 residues. Germline values: CDR1 SEHNR, CDR2 FQNEAQ (reference sequence). As DNA, the CDR3 is TGTGCCAGCAGCTTACGAGGGGGTTTCTACAATGAGCAGTTCTTC. Translation gives CASSLRGGFYNEQFF.

The sample holds a few counts of this clonotype. The rearrangement joins TRBV20-1 to TRBJ2-1; 8 bases agree with TRBD1. Germline loops: CDR1 DFQATT, CDR2 SNEGSKA (reference sequence). The CDR3 runs 13 residues. V gave up 4 bases and J gave up 3 bases; unmatched junction bases: 2. The CDR3, as DNA: TGCAGTGCTAACGGACAGGGCTACAATGAGCAGTTCTTC. It codes for CSANGQGYNEQFF.

This clonotype was seen more than once but under ten times. J is TRBJ1-5 and V is TRBV20-1; unclear D gene. The CDR3 length is 13 residues. The ends were cut back, 5 bases at V and 1 base at J, with 9 bases in the middle. Germline V gene sequence: CDR1 DFQATT, CDR2 SNEGSKA (reference sequence). The DNA for the CDR3 is TGCAGTGCTCAAAAAGGGAGCAATCAGCCCCAGCATTTT. It is translated as CSAQKGSNQPQHF.

As concerns this clonotype: A junction boundary mismatches the germline segment, possibly from a read error. This sequence joins TRBV5-5 and TRBJ2-7; weak D call: TRBD2 (6 bases). The V gene's germline CDR1 is SGHKS and CDR2 YYEKEE (reference sequence). CDR3 length: 15 residues. Here the CDR3 DNA reads TGTGCCAGCAGGTTGGGGGGTACTTGGTCCTACGAGCAGTACTTC. Residues: CASRLGGTWSYEQYF. Combining the CDR3 with reference TRBV5-5 and TRBJ2-7 gives the whole variable domain DAGVTQSPTHLIKTRGQQVTLRCSPISGHKSVSWYQQVLGQGPQFIFQYYEKEERGRGNFPDRFSARQFPNYSSELNVNALLLGDSALYLCASRLGGTWSYEQYFGPGTRLTVT.

V is TRBV15 and J is TRBJ2-1; 10 bases match TRBD1. The CDR3 has 15 amino acids. Germline CDR1 and CDR2: LNHNV and YYDKDF (reference sequence). V lost 9 bases to trimming and J lost 6 bases; unmatched junction nucleotides: 11. DNA of the CDR3: TGTGCCACTACTTTGACAGGGGGCCATATCAATGAGCAGTTCTTC. It encodes CATTLTGGHINEQFF.

This clonotype was found a few times. This chain joins TRBV7-2 and TRBJ1-3; 8 bases fit TRBD1. This CDR3 contains 16 residues. The V and J ends lost 5 bases and 0 bases, in that order; junction bases with no gene match: 6. CDR1 SGHTA and CDR2 FQGNSA come from the germline V gene. CDR3 DNA sequence: TGTGCCAGCAGCCCAGGACAGGGCAGCTCTGGAAACACCATATATTTT. Protein product: CASSPGQGSSGNTIYF.

This chain links TRBV7-3 with TRBJ2-3, with 9 bases identical to TRBD1. The CDR3 runs to 15 residues. From germline, CDR1 is SGHTA and CDR2 FQGTGA. Losses at the gene ends were 5 bases for V and 5 bases for J; bases not matched to a gene: 8. In DNA form, the CDR3 reads TGTGCCAGCAGCCAGGGACAGGGTGGGTTAGATACGCAGTATTTT. It translates to CASSQGQGGLDTQYF. Full variable domain (outside the CDR3, taken from reference TRBV7-3 and TRBJ2-3): GAGVSQTPSNKVTEKGKYVELRCDPISGHTALYWYRQSLGQGPEFLIYFQGTGAADDSGLPNDRFFAVRPEGSVSTLKIQRTERGDSAVYLCASSQGQGGLDTQYFGPGTRLTVL.

This sequence joins TRBV7-2 and TRBJ2-5; TRBD2 matches 9 bases. Germline loops: CDR1 SGHTA, CDR2 FQGNSA. The V and J ends lost 8 bases and 5 bases, in that order; junction bases with no gene match: 6. This CDR3 comprises 13 residues. The DNA for the CDR3 is TGTGCCAGCCACGCGGGAGGGGCGGAGACCCAGTACTTC. The encoded protein is CASHAGGAETQYF.

This clonotype showed up just once. J is TRBJ2-7 and V is TRBV28; no firm D call. The CDR3 is 14 amino acids. Germline CDR1 MDHEN, CDR2 SYDVKM. V dropped 5 bases and J dropped 1 base, with 12 bases sitting between them. The CDR3 reads CASSARRRSYEQYV. The CDR3, as DNA: TGTGCCAGCAGTGCTCGGCGACGGTCCTACGAGCAGTACGTC.

This chain joins TRBV12-3 or TRBV12-4 and TRBJ2-7; 9 bases are a match to TRBD2. CDR3 size: 15 residues. Unmatched junction bases numbered 9, after V lost 8 bases and J lost 1 base. The CDR3 loop reads CASEGLAGGSYEQYF. DNA for the CDR3: TGTGCCAGCGAAGGGCTGGCGGGAGGGTCCTACGAGCAGTACTTC.

This clonotype was observed many times. The chain combines TRBV2 with TRBJ2-3, with D possibly being TRBD2 (6 bases). V gave up 5 bases and J gave up 2 bases, with 8 bases separating them. Germline CDR1 is SNHLY and CDR2 is FYNNEI. CDR3 length: 13 residues. The CDR3 here is CASSSGFTDTQYF. Here the CDR3 DNA reads TGTGCCAGCAGTAGCGGGTTCACAGATACGCAGTATTTT.

The V call is TRBV9, the J call TRBJ1-1, with 8 positions matching TRBD1. Germline V lookup: CDR1 SGDLS, CDR2 YYNGEE. This CDR3 spans 14 amino acids. V gave up 5 bases and J gave up 1 base; unmatched junction bases: 4. The CDR3, as DNA: TGTGCCAGCAGACAGGGGGTTGAGAACACTGAAGCTTTCTTT. Protein sequence: CASRQGVENTEAFF.

This chain uses TRBV7-9 with TRBJ2-1; D is unresolved. V was clipped by 3 bases and J by 0 bases, with 9 bases between them. This CDR3 has 15 amino acids. CDR1 and CDR2 from the germline V gene are SEHNR and FQNEAQ (reference sequence). The CDR3 loop reads CASSFDLSSYNEQFF. The CDR3, as DNA: TGTGCCAGCAGCTTTGACCTAAGCTCCTACAATGAGCAGTTCTTC.

The V gene is TRBV5-1, the J gene TRBJ2-7; a weak D match, TRBD2 (5 bases). Trimming removed 0 bases at V and 3 bases at J, with 7 bases between. Germline CDR1 reads SGHRS; CDR2 reads YFSETQ. The CDR3 contains 13 residues. The CDR3: CASSLELVYEQYF. The DNA of the CDR3 is TGCGCCAGCAGCTTGGAACTAGTCTACGAGCAGTACTTC.

V is TRBV4-1 and J is TRBJ2-3, with TRBD2 as a possible D gene (6 bases). Trimming cost V 1 base and J 7 bases, with 15 bases left between them. This CDR3 region has 15 residues. Germline V gene lookup returns CDR1 MGHRA and CDR2 YSYEKL. This chain's CDR3 is CASSQVSGEANTQYF. CDR3 sequence (DNA): TGCGCCAGCAGCCAAGTGTCGGGGGAAGCGAATACGCAGTATTTT.

The table lists this clonotype with a few counts. V and J are TRBV5-1 and TRBJ2-1, with TRBD2 matching 7 bases. The CDR3 consists of 16 residues. With 4 bases clipped from V and 6 bases from J, the junction kept 13 bases outside the gene matches. Germline V gene sequence: CDR1 SGHRS, CDR2 YFSETQ. CDR3 nucleotide sequence: TGCGCCAGCAGCGGGGGGGGAATCACCGGTGTCAATGAGCAGTTCTTC. It specifies CASSGGGITGVNEQFF. Full variable domain (missing parts from reference TRBV5-1 and TRBJ2-1): KAGVTQTPRYLIKTRGQQVTLSCSPISGHRSVSWYQQTPGQGLQFLFEYFSETQRNKGNFPGRFSGRQFSNSRSEMNVSTLELGDSALYLCASSGGGITGVNEQFFGPGTRLTVL.

This clonotype was found a few times. The chain joins TRBV7-9 to TRBJ1-4; 7 positions agree with TRBD1. CDR3 size: 15 residues. V shed 5 bases and J 5 bases; nucleotides not matched to a gene: 8. Germline V gives CDR1 SEHNR, CDR2 FQNEAQ (reference sequence). CDR3 loop: CASSTGTAWNEKLFF. CDR3 nucleotides: TGTGCCAGCAGCACAGGGACAGCGTGGAATGAAAAACTGTTTTTT.

This clonotype has only a few counts. The chain recombines TRBV18 with TRBJ2-5; D is perhaps TRBD2 (6 bases). The CDR3 contains 16 residues. Trimming removed 3 bases from V and 5 bases from J, with 19 bases in between. The germline CDR1 and CDR2 sequences are KGHSH and LQKENI. The DNA of the CDR3 is TGTGCCAGCTCACCGGTGACAACCGTCAGCGGGGAGACCCAGTACTTC. Translated, it gives CASSPVTTVSGETQYF.

The genes are TRBV20-1 and TRBJ1-6; D might be TRBD1 (5 bases). The CDR3 is made up of 15 amino acids. Germline loops: CDR1 DFQATT, CDR2 SNEGSKA (reference sequence). V was trimmed by 0 bases and J by 6 bases, leaving 12 bases between them. DNA of the CDR3: TGCAGTGCTAGAGATGGGGGGGAGCCTAATTCACCCCTCCACTTT. The encoded protein is CSARDGGEPNSPLHF.